This T cell receptor beta chain was retrieved from a study of blood T cells in healthy people across ages. Germline V gives CDR1 MNHEY, CDR2 SVGAGI. Between the trimmed V and J ends, which lost 6 bases and 7 bases, there was a span of 12 bases. The CDR3 is 12 amino acids. A second PCR of 7 to 11 cycles used a sample-barcoded 5' primer and a J-beta primer mix. TCRdb redid the calling of the 5' RACE reads with MiXCR, one entry per CDR3 protein. This sample carries 1.4 million to 1.5 million distinct CDR3 sequences, 42% of them seen once, and the ten largest clones take roughly 7.9%. This clonotype turned up a few times. Its antigen is undetermined. Study-wide results and caveats: Because sorting was not performed, PBMCs prevented conclusive naive versus antigen-experienced comparison.

This clonotype was obtained from a woman aged 18-29 years in good health. What was sequenced was blood. The chain recombines TRBV6-5 with TRBJ1-2; tentative D call: TRBD1 (5 bases). The CDR3 DNA reads TGTGCCAGCAGCTCCCTTGGGGGTGGCTACACCTTC. Translated: CASSSLGGGYTF.